This T cell receptor beta chain emerged from a study of T cell repertoires in cytomegalovirus infection. Study details: Indications of both CMV infection and matching HLA type were provided by public TCR beta signatures.

TCRdb passed the reads through MiXCR, listing each CDR3 protein once. The table shows 300,000 to 400,000 distinct CDR3 sequences, with less than 20% occurring only once. Study conclusions and caveats: Using cumulative public TCR beta family frequency, the authors identified those who carried CMV together with the relevant HLA.

In this sample, this clonotype turned up many times. The antigen remains unidentified. The CDR3 covers 16 residues. CDR1 SGHTA and CDR2 FQGNSA come from the germline V gene. The V segment lost 5 bases and the J segment 5 bases; nucleotides outside the gene matches: 12. The sample taken for sequencing was PBMCs. This chain uses TRBV7-2 with TRBJ2-5, with 9 bases that match TRBD2. This TCR was recovered from a human donor in good health (CMV status not recorded). Some clones in this sample may be carry-over from other donors' samples. CDR3 in amino acids: CASSPMRLAGRETQYF. CDR3 coding DNA: TGTGCCAGCAGCCCCATGCGGCTAGCGGGGCGGGAGACCCAGTACTTC.